Included here is one TCR beta chain sequence, with context. Sequencing used immunoSEQ multiplex PCR; TCRdb keeps in-frame clones, though not all of them. The sample includes 2.3 million or so clones, roughly 93% seen only once; the top ten take under 0.45%. This entry belongs to a study of shared clonotypes between healthy human individuals. This CDR3 is 15 amino acids long. Germline assignment: CDR1 LNHNV and CDR2 YYDKDF (reference sequence). J gave up 4 bases and V 1 base, and 4 bases lay outside the gene matches. The genes are TRBV15 and TRBJ1-2, with TRBD1 matching over 9 bases. This sequence was found in a young man in good health. Some clones in this sample may be carry-over from other donors' samples. Material for sequencing was naive CD4+ T cells from PBMCs. Subset noted: CD45RA+ positively selected. The CDR3: CATSRAQGAAYGYTF. Here the CDR3 DNA reads TGTGCCACCAGCAGAGCACAGGGGGCGGCCTATGGCTACACCTTC.